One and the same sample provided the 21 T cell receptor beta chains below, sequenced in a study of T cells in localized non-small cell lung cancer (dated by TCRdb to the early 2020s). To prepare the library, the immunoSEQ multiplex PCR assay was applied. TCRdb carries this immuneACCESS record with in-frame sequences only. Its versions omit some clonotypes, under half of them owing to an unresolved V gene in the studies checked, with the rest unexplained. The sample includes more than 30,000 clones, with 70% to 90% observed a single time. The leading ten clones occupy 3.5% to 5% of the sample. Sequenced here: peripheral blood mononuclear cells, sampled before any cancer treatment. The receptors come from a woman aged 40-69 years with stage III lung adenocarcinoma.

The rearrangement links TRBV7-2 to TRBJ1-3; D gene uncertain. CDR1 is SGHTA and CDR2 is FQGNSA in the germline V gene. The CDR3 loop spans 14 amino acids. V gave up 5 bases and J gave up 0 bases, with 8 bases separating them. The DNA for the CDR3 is TGTGCCAGCAGCCCAGAAACCTCTGGAAACACCATATATTTT. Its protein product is CASSPETSGNTIYF. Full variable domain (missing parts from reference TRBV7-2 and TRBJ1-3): GAGVSQSPSNKVTEKGKDVELRCDPISGHTALYWYRQSLGQGLEFLIYFQGNSAPDKSGLPSDRFSAERTGGSVSTLTIQRTQQEDSAVYLCASSPETSGNTIYFGEGSWLTVV.

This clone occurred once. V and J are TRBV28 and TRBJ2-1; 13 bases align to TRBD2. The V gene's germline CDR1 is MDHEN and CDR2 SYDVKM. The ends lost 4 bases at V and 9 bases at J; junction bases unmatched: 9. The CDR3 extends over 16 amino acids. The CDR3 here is CASSSAGTSGTGEQFF. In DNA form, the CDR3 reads TGTGCCAGCAGTTCCGCCGGGACTAGCGGGACTGGTGAGCAGTTCTTC.

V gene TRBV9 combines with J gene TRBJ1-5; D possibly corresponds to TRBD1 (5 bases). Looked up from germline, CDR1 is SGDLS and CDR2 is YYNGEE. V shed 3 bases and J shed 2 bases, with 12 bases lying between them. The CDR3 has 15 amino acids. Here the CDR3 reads CASSGPGDGNQPQHF. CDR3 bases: TGTGCCAGCAGCGGTCCCGGGGACGGCAATCAGCCCCAGCATTTT.

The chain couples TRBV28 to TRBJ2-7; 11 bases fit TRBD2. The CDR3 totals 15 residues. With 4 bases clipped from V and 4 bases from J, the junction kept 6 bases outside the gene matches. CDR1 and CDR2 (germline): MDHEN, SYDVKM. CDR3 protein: CASSSLRTSGYEQYF. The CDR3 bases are TGTGCCAGCAGTTCTCTCCGGACTAGCGGGTACGAGCAGTACTTC. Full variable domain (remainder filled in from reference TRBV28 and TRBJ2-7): DVKVTQSSRYLVKRTGEKVFLECVQDMDHENMFWYRQDPGLGLRLIYFSYDVKMKEKGDIPEGYSVSREKKERFSLILESASTNQTSMYLCASSSLRTSGYEQYFGPGTRLTVT.

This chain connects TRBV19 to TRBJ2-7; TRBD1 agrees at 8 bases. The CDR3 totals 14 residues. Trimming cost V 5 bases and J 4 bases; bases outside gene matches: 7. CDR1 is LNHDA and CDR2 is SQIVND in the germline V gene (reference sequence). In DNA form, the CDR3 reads TGTGCCAGTAGTCCAGACAGGGGTACGTACGAGCAGTACTTC. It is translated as CASSPDRGTYEQYF.

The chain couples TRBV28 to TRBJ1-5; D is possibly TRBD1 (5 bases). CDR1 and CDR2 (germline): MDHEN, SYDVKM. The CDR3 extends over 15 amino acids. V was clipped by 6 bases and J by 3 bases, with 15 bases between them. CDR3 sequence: CASSLKAGSNQPQHF. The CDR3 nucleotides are TGTGCCAGCAGCCTGAAGGCAGGGTCCAATCAGCCCCAGCATTTT. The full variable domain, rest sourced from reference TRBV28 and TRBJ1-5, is DVKVTQSSRYLVKRTGEKVFLECVQDMDHENMFWYRQDPGLGLRLIYFSYDVKMKEKGDIPEGYSVSREKKERFSLILESASTNQTSMYLCASSLKAGSNQPQHFGDGTRLSIL.

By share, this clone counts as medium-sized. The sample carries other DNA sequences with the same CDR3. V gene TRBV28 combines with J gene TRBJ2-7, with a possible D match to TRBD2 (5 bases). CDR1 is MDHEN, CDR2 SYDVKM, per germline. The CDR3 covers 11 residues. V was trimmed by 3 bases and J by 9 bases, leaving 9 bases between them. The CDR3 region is CASSFSAGQYF. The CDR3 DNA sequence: TGTGCCAGCAGTTTTTCTGCGGGGCAGTACTTC.

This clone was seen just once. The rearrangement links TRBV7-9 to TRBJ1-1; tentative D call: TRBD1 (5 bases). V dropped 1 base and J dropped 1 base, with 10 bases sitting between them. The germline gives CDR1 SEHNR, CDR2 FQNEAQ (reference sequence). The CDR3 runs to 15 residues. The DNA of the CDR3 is TGTGCCAGCAGCTTAGTGGGGGAGTGGAACACTGAAGCTTTCTTT. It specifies CASSLVGEWNTEAFF.

The CDR3 coding sequence is TGTGCCAGCAGTGCGGTACAGTTTTATGATGAGCAGTTCTTC. Translation gives CASSAVQFYDEQFF. The V call is TRBV25-1, the J call TRBJ2-1; D gene uncertain. The CDR3 contains 14 residues. Trimming shortened V by 4 bases and J by 8 bases, and 15 bases separated the two germline ends. Germline CDR1 reads MGHDK; CDR2 reads SYGVNS.

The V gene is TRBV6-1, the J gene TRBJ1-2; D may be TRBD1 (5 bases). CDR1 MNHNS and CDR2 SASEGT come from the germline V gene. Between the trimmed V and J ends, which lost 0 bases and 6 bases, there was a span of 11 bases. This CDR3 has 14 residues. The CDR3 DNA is TGTGCCAGCAGTGAAGCGCTTCGGGGGAATGGCTACACCTTC. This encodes CASSEALRGNGYTF.

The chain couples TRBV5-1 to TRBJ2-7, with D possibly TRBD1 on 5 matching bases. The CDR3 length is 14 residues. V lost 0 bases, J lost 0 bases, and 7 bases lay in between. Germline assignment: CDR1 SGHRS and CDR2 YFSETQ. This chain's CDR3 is CASSLDQGSYEQYF. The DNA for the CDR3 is TGCGCCAGCAGCTTGGACCAGGGCTCCTACGAGCAGTACTTC.

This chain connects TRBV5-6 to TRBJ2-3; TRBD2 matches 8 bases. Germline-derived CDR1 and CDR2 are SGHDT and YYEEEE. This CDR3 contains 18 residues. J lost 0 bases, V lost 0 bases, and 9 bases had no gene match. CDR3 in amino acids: CASSLAQRGSLSTDTQYF. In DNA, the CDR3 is TGTGCCAGCAGCTTGGCCCAGCGGGGGAGCCTCAGCACAGATACGCAGTATTTT.

The CDR3 loop is CASSTTLAGGSGNEQFF. The CDR3 region has the DNA TGTGCCAGCAGTACTACTCTAGCGGGGGGGTCGGGGAATGAGCAGTTCTTC. The J gene is TRBJ2-1, the V gene TRBV2; 12 positions agree with TRBD2. This CDR3 has 17 amino acids. With V trimmed by 5 bases and J by 7 bases, 12 bases remained unmatched. Germline CDR1 and CDR2: SNHLY and FYNNEI. Full variable domain (missing parts from reference TRBV2 and TRBJ2-1): EPEVTQTPSHQVTQMGQEVILRCVPISNHLYFYWYRQILGQKVEFLVSFYNNEISEKSEIFDDQFSVERPDGSNFTLKIRSTKLEDSAMYFCASSTTLAGGSGNEQFFGPGTRLTVL.

The CDR3 DNA follows: TGTGCCACCAGCAGAGCGGGTAGGACTAGCGGGGGCAATGAGCAGTTCTTC. Amino acids: CATSRAGRTSGGNEQFF. This chain connects TRBV15 to TRBJ2-1; TRBD2 aligns across 13 bases. CDR3 size: 17 residues. J lost 6 bases, V lost 1 base, and 6 bases had no gene match. CDR1 LNHNV and CDR2 YYDKDF come from the germline V gene (reference sequence).

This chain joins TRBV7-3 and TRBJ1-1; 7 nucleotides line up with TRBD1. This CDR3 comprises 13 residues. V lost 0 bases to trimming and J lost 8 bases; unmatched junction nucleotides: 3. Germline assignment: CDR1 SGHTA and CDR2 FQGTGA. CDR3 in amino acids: CASSLTPQGEAFF. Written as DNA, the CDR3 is TGTGCCAGCAGCTTAACGCCACAGGGGGAAGCTTTCTTT. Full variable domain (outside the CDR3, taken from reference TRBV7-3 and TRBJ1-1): GAGVSQTPSNKVTEKGKYVELRCDPISGHTALYWYRQSLGQGPEFLIYFQGTGAADDSGLPNDRFFAVRPEGSVSTLKIQRTERGDSAVYLCASSLTPQGEAFFGQGTRLTVV.

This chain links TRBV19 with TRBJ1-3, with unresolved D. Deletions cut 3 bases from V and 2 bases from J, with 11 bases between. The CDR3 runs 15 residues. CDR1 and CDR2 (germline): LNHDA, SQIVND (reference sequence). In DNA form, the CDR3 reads TGTGCCAGTAGTATGGTCGCGAGGACTGGAAACACCATATATTTT. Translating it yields CASSMVARTGNTIYF.

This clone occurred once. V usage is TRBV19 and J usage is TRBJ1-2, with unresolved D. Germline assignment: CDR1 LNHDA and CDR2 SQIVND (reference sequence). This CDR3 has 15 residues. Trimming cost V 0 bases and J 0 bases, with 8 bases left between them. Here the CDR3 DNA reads TGTGCCAGTAGTATAGATAGCATCGCTAACTATGGCTACACCTTC. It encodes CASSIDSIANYGYTF.

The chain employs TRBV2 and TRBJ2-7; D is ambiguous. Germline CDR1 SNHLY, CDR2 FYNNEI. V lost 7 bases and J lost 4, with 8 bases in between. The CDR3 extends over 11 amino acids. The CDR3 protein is CASTLGYEQYF. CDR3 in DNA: TGTGCCAGCACCCTGGGGTACGAGCAGTACTTC.

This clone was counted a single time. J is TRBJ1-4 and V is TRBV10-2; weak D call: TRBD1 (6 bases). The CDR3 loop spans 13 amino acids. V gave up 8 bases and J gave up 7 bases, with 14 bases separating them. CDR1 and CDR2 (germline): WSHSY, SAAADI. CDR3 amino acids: CASSVGGVEKLFF. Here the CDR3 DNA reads TGCGCCAGCTCCGTAGGGGGGGTTGAAAAACTGTTTTTT.

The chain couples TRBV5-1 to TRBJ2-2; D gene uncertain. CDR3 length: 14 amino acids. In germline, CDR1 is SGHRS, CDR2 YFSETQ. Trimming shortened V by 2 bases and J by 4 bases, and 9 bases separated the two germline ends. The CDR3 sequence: CASSFGSSTGELFF. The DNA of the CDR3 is TGCGCCAGCAGCTTTGGCAGCAGCACCGGGGAGCTGTTTTTT.

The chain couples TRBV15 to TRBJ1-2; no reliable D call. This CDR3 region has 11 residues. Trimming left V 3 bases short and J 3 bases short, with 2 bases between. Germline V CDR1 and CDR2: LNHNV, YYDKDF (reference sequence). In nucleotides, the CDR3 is TGTGCCACCAGCAGGGACTATGGCTACACCTTC. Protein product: CATSRDYGYTF.